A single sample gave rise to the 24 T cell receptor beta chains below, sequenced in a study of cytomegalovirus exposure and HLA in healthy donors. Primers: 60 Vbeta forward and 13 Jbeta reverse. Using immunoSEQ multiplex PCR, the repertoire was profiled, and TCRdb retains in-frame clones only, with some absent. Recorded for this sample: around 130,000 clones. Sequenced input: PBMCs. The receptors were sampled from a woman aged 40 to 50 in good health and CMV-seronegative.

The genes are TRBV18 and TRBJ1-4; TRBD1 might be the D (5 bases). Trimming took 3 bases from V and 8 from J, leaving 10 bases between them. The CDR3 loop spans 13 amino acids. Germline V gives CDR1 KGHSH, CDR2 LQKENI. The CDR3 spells CASSPSEGEKLFF. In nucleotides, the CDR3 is TGTGCCAGCTCACCGTCGGAGGGGGAAAAACTGTTTTTT.

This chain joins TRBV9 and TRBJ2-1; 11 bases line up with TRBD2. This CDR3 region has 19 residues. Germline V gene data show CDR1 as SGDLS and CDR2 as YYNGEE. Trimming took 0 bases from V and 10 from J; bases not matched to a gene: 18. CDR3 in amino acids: CASSVGLAGGLASGEEQFF. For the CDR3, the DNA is TGTGCCAGCAGCGTAGGGCTAGCGGGGGGTCTCGCGAGCGGGGAAGAGCAGTTCTTC.

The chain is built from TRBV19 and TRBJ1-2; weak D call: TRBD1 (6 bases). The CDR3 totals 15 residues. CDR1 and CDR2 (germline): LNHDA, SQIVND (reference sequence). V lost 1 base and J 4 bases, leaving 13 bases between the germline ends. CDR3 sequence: CASSIAGATGYGYTF. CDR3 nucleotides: TGTGCCAGTAGTATAGCAGGGGCCACGGGCTATGGCTACACCTTC. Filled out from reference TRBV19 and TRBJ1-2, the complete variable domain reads DGGITQSPKYLFRKEGQNVTLSCEQNLNHDAMYWYRQDPGQGLRLIYYSQIVNDFQKGDIAEGYSVSREKKESFPLTVTSAQKNPTAFYLCASSIAGATGYGYTFGSGTRLTVV.

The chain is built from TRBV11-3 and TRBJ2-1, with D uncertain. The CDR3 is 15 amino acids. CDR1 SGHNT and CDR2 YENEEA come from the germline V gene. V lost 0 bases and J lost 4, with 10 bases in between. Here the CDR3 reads CASSLDRGEYNEQFF. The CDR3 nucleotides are TGTGCCAGCAGCTTAGATCGAGGAGAATACAATGAGCAGTTCTTC.

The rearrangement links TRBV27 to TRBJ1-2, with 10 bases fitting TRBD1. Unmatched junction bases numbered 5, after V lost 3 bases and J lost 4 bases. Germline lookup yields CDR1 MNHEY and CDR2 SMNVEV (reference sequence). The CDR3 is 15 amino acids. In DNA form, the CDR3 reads TGTGCCAGCAGTTTTACCGGGACAGGGGCCTATGGCTACACCTTC. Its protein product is CASSFTGTGAYGYTF.

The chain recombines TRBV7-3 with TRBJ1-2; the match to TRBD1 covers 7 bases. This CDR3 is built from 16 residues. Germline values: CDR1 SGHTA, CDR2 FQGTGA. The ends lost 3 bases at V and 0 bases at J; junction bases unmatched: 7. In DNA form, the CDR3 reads TGTGCCAGCAGCTTCGGACCCGGACAGGCTAACTATGGCTACACCTTC. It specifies CASSFGPGQANYGYTF.

CDR3 sequence reads: CASILAGGLDEQFF. DNA for the CDR3: TGTGCCAGCATACTAGCGGGGGGGCTCGATGAGCAGTTCTTC. The V and J genes are TRBV6-1 and TRBJ2-1, with TRBD2 matching 13 bases. The CDR3 totals 14 residues. The V segment lost 7 bases and the J segment 8 bases; nucleotides outside the gene matches: 5. CDR1 MNHNS and CDR2 SASEGT come from the germline V gene.

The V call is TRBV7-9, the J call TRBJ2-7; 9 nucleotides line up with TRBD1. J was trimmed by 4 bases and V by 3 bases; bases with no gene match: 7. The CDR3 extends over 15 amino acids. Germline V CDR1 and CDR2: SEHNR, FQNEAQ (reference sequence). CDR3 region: CASSFGGQGFYEQYF. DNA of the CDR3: TGTGCCAGCAGCTTCGGGGGACAGGGTTTTTACGAGCAGTACTTC.

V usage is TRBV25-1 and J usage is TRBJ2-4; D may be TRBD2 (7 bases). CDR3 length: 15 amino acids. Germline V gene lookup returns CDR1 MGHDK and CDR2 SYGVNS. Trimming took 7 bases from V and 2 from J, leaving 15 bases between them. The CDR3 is CASTEGGGTKNIQYF. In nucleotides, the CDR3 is TGTGCCAGCACGGAAGGGGGGGGTACCAAAAACATTCAGTACTTC.

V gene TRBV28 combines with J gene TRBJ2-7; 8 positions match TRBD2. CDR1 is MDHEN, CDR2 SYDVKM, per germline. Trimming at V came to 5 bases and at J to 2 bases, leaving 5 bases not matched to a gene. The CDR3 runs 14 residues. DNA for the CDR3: TGTGCCAGCAGTCTTAGCGGGGCGACCTACGAGCAGTACTTC. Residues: CASSLSGATYEQYF.

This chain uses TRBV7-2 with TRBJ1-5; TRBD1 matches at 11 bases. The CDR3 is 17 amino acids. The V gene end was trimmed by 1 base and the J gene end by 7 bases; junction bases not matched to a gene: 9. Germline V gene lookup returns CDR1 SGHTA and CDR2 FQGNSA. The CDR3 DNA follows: TGTGCCAGCAGCTTAGTTCGGACAGGGGGCCTTGGACAGCCCCAGCATTTT. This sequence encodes CASSLVRTGGLGQPQHF. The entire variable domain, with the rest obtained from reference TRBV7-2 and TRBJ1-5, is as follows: GAGVSQSPSNKVTEKGKDVELRCDPISGHTALYWYRQSLGQGLEFLIYFQGNSAPDKSGLPSDRFSAERTGGSVSTLTIQRTQQEDSAVYLCASSLVRTGGLGQPQHFGDGTRLSIL.

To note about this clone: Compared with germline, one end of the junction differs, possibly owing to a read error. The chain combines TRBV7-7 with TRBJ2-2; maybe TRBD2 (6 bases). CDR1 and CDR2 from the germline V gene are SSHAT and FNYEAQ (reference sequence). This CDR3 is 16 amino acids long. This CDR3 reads CASSEGLSNTAGELFF. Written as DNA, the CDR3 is TGTGCTAGCAGCGAGGGACTGTCGAATACGGCCGGGGAGCTGTTTTTT.

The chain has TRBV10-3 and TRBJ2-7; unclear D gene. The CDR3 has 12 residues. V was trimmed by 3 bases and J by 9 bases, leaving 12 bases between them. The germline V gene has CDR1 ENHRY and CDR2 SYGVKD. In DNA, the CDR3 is TGTGCCATCAGTGACCAAGATACGAGGCAGTACGTC. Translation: CAISDQDTRQYV.

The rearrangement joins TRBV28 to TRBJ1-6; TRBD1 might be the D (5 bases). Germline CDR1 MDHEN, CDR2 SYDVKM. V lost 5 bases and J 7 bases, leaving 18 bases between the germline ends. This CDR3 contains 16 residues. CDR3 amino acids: CASSPLPGEGNSPLHF. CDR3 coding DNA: TGTGCCAGCAGTCCCCTTCCGGGAGAGGGGAATTCACCCCTCCACTTT.

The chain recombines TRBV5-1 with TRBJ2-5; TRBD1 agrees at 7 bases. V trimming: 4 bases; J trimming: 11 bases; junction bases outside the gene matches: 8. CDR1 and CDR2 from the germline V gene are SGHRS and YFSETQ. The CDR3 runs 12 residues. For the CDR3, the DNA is TGCGCCAGCAGCCAAGAGCAGGGGGAGCAGTACTTC. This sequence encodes CASSQEQGEQYF.

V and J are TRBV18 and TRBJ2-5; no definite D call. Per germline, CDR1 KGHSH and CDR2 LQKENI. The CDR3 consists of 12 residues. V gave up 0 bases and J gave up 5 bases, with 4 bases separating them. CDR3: CASSPPRETQYF. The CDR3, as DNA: TGTGCCAGCTCACCACCGAGGGAGACCCAGTACTTC. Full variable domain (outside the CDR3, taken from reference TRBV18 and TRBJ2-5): NAGVMQNPRHLVRRRGQEARLRCSPMKGHSHVYWYRQLPEEGLKFMVYLQKENIIDESGMPKERFSAEFPKEGPSILRIQQVVRGDSAAYFCASSPPRETQYFGPGTRLLVL.

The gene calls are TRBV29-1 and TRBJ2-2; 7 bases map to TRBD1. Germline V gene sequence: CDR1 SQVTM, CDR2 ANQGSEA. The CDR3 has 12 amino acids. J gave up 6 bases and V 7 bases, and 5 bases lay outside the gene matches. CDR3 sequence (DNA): TGCAGCGCCCGACAGGGCCCCGGGGAGCTGTTTTTT. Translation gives CSARQGPGELFF.

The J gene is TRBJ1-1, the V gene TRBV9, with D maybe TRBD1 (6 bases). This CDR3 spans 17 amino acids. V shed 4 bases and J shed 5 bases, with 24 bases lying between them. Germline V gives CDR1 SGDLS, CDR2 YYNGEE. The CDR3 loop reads CASSPPKGGGAFTEAFF. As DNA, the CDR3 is TGTGCCAGCAGCCCACCGAAGGGTGGGGGGGCGTTTACTGAAGCTTTCTTT. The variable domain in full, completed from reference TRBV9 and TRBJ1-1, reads DSGVTQTPKHLITATGQRVTLRCSPRSGDLSVYWYQQSLDQGLQFLIQYYNGEERAKGNILERFSAQQFPDLHSELNLSSLELGDSALYFCASSPPKGGGAFTEAFFGQGTRLTVV.

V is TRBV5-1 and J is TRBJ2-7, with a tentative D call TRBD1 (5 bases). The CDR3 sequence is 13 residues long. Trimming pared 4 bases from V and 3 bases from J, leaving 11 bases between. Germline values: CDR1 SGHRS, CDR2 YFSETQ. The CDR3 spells CASSLRQGYEQYF. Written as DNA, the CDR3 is TGCGCCAGCAGCCTGCGGCAGGGCTACGAGCAGTACTTC.

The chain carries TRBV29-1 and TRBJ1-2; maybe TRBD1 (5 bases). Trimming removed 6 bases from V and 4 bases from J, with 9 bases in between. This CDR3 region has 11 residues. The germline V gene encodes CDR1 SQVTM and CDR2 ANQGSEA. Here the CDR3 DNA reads TGCAGCGTGGGGAGGGGCTATGGCTACACCTTC. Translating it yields CSVGRGYGYTF.

CDR3 in amino acids: CASSFPPGGTDTGELFF. The CDR3 DNA reads TGTGCCAGCAGTTTTCCCCCAGGGGGCACGGATACCGGGGAGCTGTTTTTT. The chain carries TRBV27 and TRBJ2-2, with TRBD1 identical over 8 bases. Germline V CDR1 and CDR2: MNHEY, SMNVEV (reference sequence). The length of the CDR3 is 17 residues. Germline trimming cut 3 bases from V and 5 bases from J; bases unmatched to any gene: 11.

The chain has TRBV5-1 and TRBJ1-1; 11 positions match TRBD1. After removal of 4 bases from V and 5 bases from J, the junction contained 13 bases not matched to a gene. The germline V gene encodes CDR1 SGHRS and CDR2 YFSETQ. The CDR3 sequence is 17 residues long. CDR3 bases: TGCGCCAGCAGCGTGAGGGACAGGGGGATTTTTGAAACTGAAGCTTTCTTT. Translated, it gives CASSVRDRGIFETEAFF.

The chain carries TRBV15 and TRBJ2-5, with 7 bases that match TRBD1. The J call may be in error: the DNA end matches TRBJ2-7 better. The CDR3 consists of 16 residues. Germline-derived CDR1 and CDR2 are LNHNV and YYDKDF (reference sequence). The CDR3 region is CATSSIGTARSYEQYF. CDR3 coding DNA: TGTGCCACCAGCAGTATAGGGACAGCTAGATCCTACGAGCAGTACTTC.

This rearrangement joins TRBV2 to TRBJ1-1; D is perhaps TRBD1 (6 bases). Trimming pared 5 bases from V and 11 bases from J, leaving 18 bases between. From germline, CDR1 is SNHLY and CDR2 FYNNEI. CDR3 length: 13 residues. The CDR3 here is CASSSRGGPHAFF. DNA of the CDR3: TGTGCCAGCAGTTCGCGGGGGGGCCCTCACGCTTTCTTT.